The entry that follows covers one T cell receptor beta chain sequence. Antigen specificity is unknown. These data are taken from a study of cytomegalovirus exposure and HLA in healthy donors. Study observations and caveats: A later look showed TCR association rates differing by HLA locus, highest for DRB1 and lowest for HLA-C.

PCR involved 60 Vbeta and 13 Jbeta primers. Sequenced by immunoSEQ multiplex PCR; TCRdb stores in-frame clones only, minus some. The data contain fewer than 250,000 clones, under 85% of them singletons. Trimming cost V 4 bases and J 5 bases; bases outside gene matches: 22. Looked up from germline, CDR1 is LGHNA and CDR2 is YSLEER. There are 20 residues in the CDR3. The clonotype was recovered from a woman aged 50 to 60 in good health and CMV-seropositive. The chain is built from TRBV4-3 and TRBJ2-3; 9 bases map to TRBD2. Material: PBMCs. The CDR3 loop reads CASSLQATSGGTSAEDTQYF. The CDR3 DNA is TGCGCCAGCAGCCTCCAAGCCACCAGCGGGGGGACATCCGCCGAAGATACGCAGTATTTT.